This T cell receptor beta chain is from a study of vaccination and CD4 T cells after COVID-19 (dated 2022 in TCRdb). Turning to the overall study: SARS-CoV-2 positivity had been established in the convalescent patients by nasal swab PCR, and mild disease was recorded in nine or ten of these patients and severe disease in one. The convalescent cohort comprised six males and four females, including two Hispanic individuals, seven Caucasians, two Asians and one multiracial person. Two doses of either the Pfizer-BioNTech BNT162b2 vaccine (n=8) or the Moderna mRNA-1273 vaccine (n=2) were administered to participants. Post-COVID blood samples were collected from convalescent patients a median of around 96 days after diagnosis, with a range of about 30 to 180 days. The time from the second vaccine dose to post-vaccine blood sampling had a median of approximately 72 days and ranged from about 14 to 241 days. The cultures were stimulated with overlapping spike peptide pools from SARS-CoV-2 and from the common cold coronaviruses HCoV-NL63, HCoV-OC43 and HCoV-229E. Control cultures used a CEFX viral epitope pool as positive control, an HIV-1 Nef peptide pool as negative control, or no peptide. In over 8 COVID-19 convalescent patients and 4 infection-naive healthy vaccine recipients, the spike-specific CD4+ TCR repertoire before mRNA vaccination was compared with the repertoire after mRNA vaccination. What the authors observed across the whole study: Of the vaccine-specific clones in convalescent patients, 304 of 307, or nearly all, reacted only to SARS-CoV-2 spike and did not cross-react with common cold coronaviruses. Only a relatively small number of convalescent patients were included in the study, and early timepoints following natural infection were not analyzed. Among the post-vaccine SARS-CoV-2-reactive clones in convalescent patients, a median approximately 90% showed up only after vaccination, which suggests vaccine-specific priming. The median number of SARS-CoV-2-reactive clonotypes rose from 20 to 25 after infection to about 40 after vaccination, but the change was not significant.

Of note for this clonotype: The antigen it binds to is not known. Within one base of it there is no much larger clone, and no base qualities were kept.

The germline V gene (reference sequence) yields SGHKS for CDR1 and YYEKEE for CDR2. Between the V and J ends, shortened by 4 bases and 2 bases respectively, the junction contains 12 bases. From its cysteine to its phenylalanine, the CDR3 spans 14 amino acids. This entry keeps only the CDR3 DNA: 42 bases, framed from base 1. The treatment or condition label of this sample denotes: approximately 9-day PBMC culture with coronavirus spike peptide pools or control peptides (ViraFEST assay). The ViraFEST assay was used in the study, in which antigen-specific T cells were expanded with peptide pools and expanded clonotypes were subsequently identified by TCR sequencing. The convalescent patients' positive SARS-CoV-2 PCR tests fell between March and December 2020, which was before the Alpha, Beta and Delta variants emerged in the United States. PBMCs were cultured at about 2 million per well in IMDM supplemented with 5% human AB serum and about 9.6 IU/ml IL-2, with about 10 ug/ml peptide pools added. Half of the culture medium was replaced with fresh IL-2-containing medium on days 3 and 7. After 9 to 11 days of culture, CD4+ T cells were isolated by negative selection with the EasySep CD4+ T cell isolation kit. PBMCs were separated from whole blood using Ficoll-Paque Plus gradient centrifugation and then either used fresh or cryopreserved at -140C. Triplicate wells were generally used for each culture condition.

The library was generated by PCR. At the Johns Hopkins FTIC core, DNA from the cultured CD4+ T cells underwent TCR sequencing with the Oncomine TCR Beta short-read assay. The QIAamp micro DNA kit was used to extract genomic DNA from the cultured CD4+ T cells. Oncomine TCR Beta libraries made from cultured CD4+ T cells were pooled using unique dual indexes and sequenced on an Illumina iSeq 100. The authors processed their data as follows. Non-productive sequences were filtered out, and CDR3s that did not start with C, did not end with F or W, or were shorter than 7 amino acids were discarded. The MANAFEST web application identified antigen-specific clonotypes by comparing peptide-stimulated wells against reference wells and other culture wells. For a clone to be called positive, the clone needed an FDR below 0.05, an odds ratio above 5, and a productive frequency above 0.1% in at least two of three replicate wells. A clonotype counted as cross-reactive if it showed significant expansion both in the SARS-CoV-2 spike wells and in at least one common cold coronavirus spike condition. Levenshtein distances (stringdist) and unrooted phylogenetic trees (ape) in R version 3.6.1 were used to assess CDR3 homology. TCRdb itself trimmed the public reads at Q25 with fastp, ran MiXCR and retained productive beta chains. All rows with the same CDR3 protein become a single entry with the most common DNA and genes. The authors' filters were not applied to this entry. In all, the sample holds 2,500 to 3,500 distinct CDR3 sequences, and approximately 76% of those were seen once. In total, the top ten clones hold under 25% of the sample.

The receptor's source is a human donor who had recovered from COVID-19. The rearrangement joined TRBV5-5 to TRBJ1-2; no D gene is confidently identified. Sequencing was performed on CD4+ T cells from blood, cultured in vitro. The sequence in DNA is TGTGCCAGCAGCCAGACGGACGGGAACTATGGCTACACCTTC. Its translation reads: CASSQTDGNYGYTF.